One sample yielded the 15 T cell receptor beta chains listed below, sequenced in a study of Tregs in tolerant kidney transplant recipients. The nonmyeloablative bone marrow transplants came from related graft donors, with transient mixed chimerism. Using immunoSEQ multiplex PCR, the repertoire was profiled, and TCRdb retains in-frame clones only, with some absent. Found here are about 23,000 clones; the top ten clones hold 4.1%. Sequencing used CD4+ T cells from blood (PBMCs), obtained 6 months after the transplant. The receptors were gathered from a human patient who received a combined kidney and bone marrow transplant. Some T cells could come from the graft donor.

Notes on this clone: The CDR3 extends 3 residues past the end of the read, so its final part is completed from the germline J gene. The chain employs TRBV6-2 or TRBV6-3 and TRBJ2-5; TRBD2 matches 8 bases. CDR3 length: 13 residues. CDR1 is MNHEY and CDR2 is SVGEGT in the germline V gene. V trimming: 6 bases; J trimming: 4 bases; junction bases outside the gene matches: 4. CDR3 in amino acids: CASSRGGRETQYF. The part of the CDR3 DNA that was read is TGTGCCAGCAGCCGGGGGGGACGAGAGACC.

Points on this clone: The read ends 3 residues early relative to the CDR3; the germline J gene fills the gap. The chain employs TRBV7-2 and TRBJ2-3; perhaps TRBD2 as D (6 bases). Per the germline V gene, CDR1 is SGHTA and CDR2 is FQGNSA. V shed 3 bases and J shed 0 bases, with 10 bases lying between them. The CDR3 sequence is 15 residues long. The CDR3 sequence: CASSFGGVSTDTQYF. CDR3 bases read: TGTGCCAGCAGCTTTGGCGGGGTCAGCACAGATACG.

The CDR3 DNA, read in part, is TGTGCCAGTAGTATAGAGATCAGGGCTTCGGATGGC. The encoded protein is CASSIEIRASDG. The CDR3, in full, reads CASSIEIRASDGYTF. The genes are TRBV19 and TRBJ1-2; the D gene is possibly TRBD1 (5 bases). The read gets to within 3 residues of the CDR3 end, and the germline J gene fills in the rest. The CDR3 totals 15 residues. Germline-derived CDR1 and CDR2 are LNHDA and SQIVND (reference sequence). The V end was cut by 0 bases, the J end by 6 bases, with 14 bases between.

Details on this clone: The read stops 3 residues short of the end of the CDR3; the missing end is completed from the germline J gene. J is TRBJ1-4 and V is TRBV5-1; D is unclear. The CDR3 length is 13 residues. Germline V gives CDR1 SGHRS, CDR2 YFSETQ. Trimming stripped 8 bases from V and 8 bases from J, with 16 bases between. The part of the CDR3 DNA that was read is TGCGCCAGTATGGAGAGGGTCGGAGAAAAA. It translates to CASMERVGEK. The full CDR3 reads CASMERVGEKLFF.

The CDR3 bases that were read are TGCGCCAGCAGCTTGGGGACAGCTTATAATTCACCC. Translated, it gives CASSLGTAYNSP. In full, the CDR3 is CASSLGTAYNSPLHF. V is TRBV5-1 and J is TRBJ1-6; a possible D gene is TRBD1 (6 bases). The read ends 3 residues shy of where the CDR3 ends; the end is completed using the germline J gene. The ends were cut back, 0 bases at V and 4 bases at J, with 8 bases in the middle. Germline V gene sequence: CDR1 SGHRS, CDR2 YFSETQ. The CDR3 sequence is 15 residues long.

In regard to this clone: Read coverage stops 3 residues before the CDR3 terminus; the germline J gene supplies the remainder. V is TRBV5-1 and J is TRBJ2-1, with D perhaps matching TRBD2 (5 bases). This CDR3 has 16 residues. Trimming left V 0 bases short and J 0 bases short, with 10 bases between. Germline-derived CDR1 and CDR2 are SGHRS and YFSETQ. CDR3 sequence: CASSLGPGSSYNEQFF. The covered CDR3 bases are TGCGCCAGCAGCTTGGGTCCGGGGAGCTCCTACAATGAG. The variable domain in full, completed from reference TRBV5-1 and TRBJ2-1, reads KAGVTQTPRYLIKTRGQQVTLSCSPISGHRSVSWYQQTPGQGLQFLFEYFSETQRNKGNFPGRFSGRQFSNSRSEMNVSTLELGDSALYLCASSLGPGSSYNEQFFGPGTRLTVL.

Comment on this clone: The CDR3 goes on 3 residues after the read ends, and that part is filled in from the germline J gene. V usage is TRBV19 and J usage is TRBJ2-3; possibly TRBD2 for D (7 bases). Trimming pared 6 bases from V and 0 bases from J, leaving 16 bases between. The CDR3 has 16 amino acids. Germline lookup yields CDR1 LNHDA and CDR2 SQIVND (reference sequence). The sequenced CDR3 bases are TGTGCCAGTAGAGGGGGGGATAAGATAAGCACAGATACG. It specifies CASRGGDKISTDT. The CDR3 reads in full as CASRGGDKISTDTQYF.

Notes on this clone: The DNA ends 3 residues before the CDR3 does, and the rest of the CDR3 is filled in from the germline J gene. The chain recombines TRBV20-1 with TRBJ2-1; 7 positions match TRBD2. The CDR3 has 13 amino acids. Germline CDR1 reads DFQATT; CDR2 reads SNEGSKA (reference sequence). CDR3 bases read: TGCAGGACTGGCGGGAGTTCCTACAATGAG. Amino acid sequence: CRTGGSSYNE. The entire CDR3 is CRTGGSSYNEQFF.

Remarks on this clone: With the read ending 3 residues before the CDR3 end, the germline J gene is used to fill in that end. The rearrangement links TRBV19 to TRBJ2-1; D may be TRBD1 (5 bases). Germline loops: CDR1 LNHDA, CDR2 SQIVND (reference sequence). V shed 3 bases and J shed 4 bases, with 13 bases lying between them. This CDR3 has 15 amino acids. The part of the CDR3 DNA that was read is TGTGCCAGTAGTATGGTGGGGCCCCGTTACAATGAG. This sequence encodes CASSMVGPRYNE. The CDR3 reads in full as CASSMVGPRYNEQFF. Filled out from reference TRBV19 and TRBJ2-1, the complete variable domain reads DGGITQSPKYLFRKEGQNVTLSCEQNLNHDAMYWYRQDPGQGLRLIYYSQIVNDFQKGDIAEGYSVSREKKESFPLTVTSAQKNPTAFYLCASSMVGPRYNEQFFGPGTRLTVL.

Worth noting for this clone: The read is 3 residues too short to cover the CDR3 end, so that end is filled in from the germline J gene. The V call is TRBV5-1, the J call TRBJ1-2, with D tentatively TRBD1 (6 bases). This CDR3 spans 16 amino acids. V gave up 4 bases and J gave up 4 bases, with 20 bases separating them. Germline V lookup: CDR1 SGHRS, CDR2 YFSETQ. Incomplete CDR3 DNA: TGCGCCAGCAGCCTAATAGTACAGGGAGGCCTCTATGGC. It yields the protein CASSLIVQGGLYG. The entire CDR3 protein is CASSLIVQGGLYGYTF.

With respect to this clone: The read gets to within 3 residues of the CDR3 end, and the germline J gene fills in the rest. The V and J genes are TRBV30 and TRBJ1-4; D call uncertain. The germline V and J ends were trimmed by 4 bases and 0 bases, with 3 bases remaining between them. From germline, CDR1 is GTSNPN and CDR2 SVGIG (reference sequence). CDR3 length: 12 amino acids. CDR3 DNA, as far as it was read: TGTGCCTGGACAGCAACTAATGAAAAA. Translating gives CAWTATNEK. The full-length CDR3 reads as CAWTATNEKLFF.

CDR3 loop: CASSEYPDRVADTQYF. The CDR3 DNA, read in part, is TGTGCCAGCAGTGAATATCCGGACAGGGTAGCAGATACG. The rearrangement uses TRBV6-1 and TRBJ2-3; 8 positions agree with TRBD1. The read ends 3 residues before the CDR3 terminus; that terminus is restored from the germline J gene. Germline CDR1 reads MNHNS; CDR2 reads SASEGT. The CDR3 totals 16 residues. V was clipped by 2 bases and J by 4 bases; unmatched bases: 8.

Details on this clone: The DNA ends 3 residues before the CDR3 does, and the rest of the CDR3 is filled in from the germline J gene. The rearrangement joins TRBV6-2 or TRBV6-3 to TRBJ2-7, with D possibly TRBD1 on 5 matching bases. Germline CDR1 is MNHEY and CDR2 is SVGEGT. The germline V and J ends were trimmed by 6 bases and 2 bases, with 20 bases remaining between them. There are 16 residues in the CDR3. CDR3: CASSLMLVRATYEQYF. The CDR3 bases that were read are TGTGCCAGCAGCCTAATGTTGGTCAGGGCGACCTACGAG.

With regard to this clone: The DNA ends 3 residues before the CDR3 does, and the rest of the CDR3 is filled in from the germline J gene. The V gene is TRBV7-9, the J gene TRBJ2-3; 9 bases are shared with TRBD2. Per the germline V gene, CDR1 is SEHNR and CDR2 is FQNEAQ (reference sequence). The CDR3 runs to 14 residues. Incomplete CDR3 DNA: TGTGCCAGCAGCTTAGTTTTGCGGGGGGGGACG. This encodes CASSLVLRGGT. The CDR3 as a whole reads CASSLVLRGGTQYF. Drawing the rest from reference TRBV7-9 and TRBJ2-3, the complete variable domain is DTGVSQNPRHKITKRGQNVTFRCDPISEHNRLYWYRQTLGQGPEFLTYFQNEAQLEKSRLLSDRFSAERPKGSFSTLEIQRTEQGDSAMYLCASSLVLRGGTQYFGPGTRLTVL.

The covered CDR3 bases are TGTGCCATCAGTGGAGTAAACAGTAATGAAAAA. Translation: CAISGVNSNEK. The entire CDR3 protein reads CAISGVNSNEKLFF. This sequence joins TRBV10-3 and TRBJ1-4; D is unclear. The read finishes 3 residues shy of the CDR3 end, and the germline J gene is used to complete it. Trimming pared 4 bases from V and 4 bases from J, leaving 10 bases between. Germline-derived CDR1 and CDR2 are ENHRY and SYGVKD. The CDR3 has 14 amino acids.